The present T cell receptor (beta chain) was sequenced within a study of blood T cell repertoires in COVID-19. Background on the study: Samples representing acute and convalescent COVID-19 were sourced from the United States, Italy and Spain. PBMCs, B-cell-depleted T cells, or T cells were the source of the cDNA or gDNA that made up the material.

Original processing methods: Researchers report that nucleated cell counts were estimated from reference gene primer amplification. Profiled with immunoSEQ multiplex PCR; TCRdb holds only in-frame clones, not every one. The V and J calls and clone size come from that table; D and trimming were worked out from the DNA. The profile covers under 200,000 clones, with about 83% appearing a single time and 5.6% taken by the ten largest. Sequences were obtained from PBMCs or T cells enriched from blood (not recorded which). The TCR sequence derives from a man aged 35 to 55 with acute COVID-19.

CDR3 sequence: CASSPRTVNTGELFF. CDR3 in DNA: TGTGCCAGCAGCCCGCGGACAGTTAACACCGGGGAGCTGTTTTTT. V usage is TRBV7-6 and J usage is TRBJ2-2; the D gene is possibly TRBD1 (6 bases). The V end was cut by 5 bases, the J end by 2 bases, with 12 bases between. The CDR3 has 15 residues. Germline V gene data show CDR1 as SGHVS and CDR2 as FNYEAQ.